The 15 T cell receptor beta chains below were found in one sample sequenced in a study of identical twins. MiXCR was run by TCRdb on the 5' RACE reads, yielding one entry per CDR3 protein. The sample lists about 450,000 distinct CDR3 sequences, about a fifth occurring once. Source material: naive T cells sorted from blood. All receptors derive from a man between 45 and 60 years old in good health.

This clonotype was detected many times. This chain joins TRBV20-1 and TRBJ2-1, with TRBD2 matching 9 bases. Germline V CDR1 and CDR2: DFQATT, SNEGSKA (reference sequence). This CDR3 is 17 amino acids long. V shed 4 bases, J shed 0 bases, and the junction held 10 bases outside the gene matches. The CDR3 reads CSATTVAGVSSYNEQFF. CDR3 sequence (DNA): TGCAGTGCTACAACGGTAGCGGGGGTTAGCTCCTACAATGAGCAGTTCTTC.

This clonotype appeared many times. This chain connects TRBV4-3 to TRBJ2-2, with 13 bases identical to TRBD2. V was clipped by 0 bases and J by 4 bases; unmatched bases: 11. In germline, CDR1 is LGHNA, CDR2 YSLEER. CDR3 length: 20 amino acids. Here the CDR3 DNA reads TGCGCCAGCAGCCAAGATATTGGCGGACTAGCGGGAGTGGGCACCGGGGAGCTGTTTTTT. This translates into CASSQDIGGLAGVGTGELFF.

The chain employs TRBV5-1 and TRBJ2-3, with TRBD2 identical over 9 bases. Trimming took 4 bases from V and 6 from J; bases not matched to a gene: 6. This CDR3 region has 14 residues. The germline CDR1 and CDR2 sequences are SGHRS and YFSETQ. CDR3 in amino acids: CASSGGLAGDTQYF. The CDR3 DNA follows: TGCGCCAGCAGCGGGGGACTAGCAGGCGATACGCAGTATTTT.

The CDR3 reads CASSRGLPTYEQYF. In nucleotides, the CDR3 is TGTGCCAGCAGCCGAGGACTACCCACCTACGAGCAGTACTTC. This chain joins TRBV27 and TRBJ2-7; D is perhaps TRBD2 (6 bases). Trimming took off 6 bases at V and 2 bases at J, with 14 bases between the two ends. The CDR3 is 14 amino acids. From germline, CDR1 is MNHEY and CDR2 SMNVEV (reference sequence).

The V gene is TRBV14, the J gene TRBJ2-2, with TRBD2 identical over 13 bases. V lost 3 bases and J lost 5; bases outside the gene matches: 6. This CDR3 region has 17 residues. CDR1 is SGHDN and CDR2 is FVKESK in the germline V gene. The CDR3 sequence: CASSHGLAGVGTGELFF. As DNA, the CDR3 is TGTGCCAGCAGCCATGGACTAGCGGGGGTCGGGACCGGGGAGCTGTTTTTT.

This chain uses TRBV15 with TRBJ2-3; D unresolved. The CDR3 has 14 residues. The V end lost 5 bases, the J end lost 0 bases, and 9 bases lay between the germline ends. Germline assignment: CDR1 LNHNV and CDR2 YYDKDF (reference sequence). The CDR3 bases are TGTGCCACCAGCGGCGGAGCTAGCACAGATACGCAGTATTTT. Protein product: CATSGGASTDTQYF.

This clonotype was seen only a few times. The gene calls are TRBV11-2 and TRBJ2-3; 8 bases map to TRBD2. The germline V gene has CDR1 SGHAT and CDR2 FQNNGV. There are 16 residues in the CDR3. V trimming: 1 base; J trimming: 5 bases; junction bases outside the gene matches: 8. The CDR3 DNA sequence: TGTGCCAGCAGCTTAGCCGGCGGGAGGCTCGGAGATACGCAGTATTTT. This translates into CASSLAGGRLGDTQYF.

This chain joins TRBV5-1 and TRBJ2-3; D uncertain. Germline V gives CDR1 SGHRS, CDR2 YFSETQ. V was shortened by 0 bases and J by 4 bases, with 6 bases between the two germline ends. This CDR3 has 13 residues. This CDR3 is CASSLERPDTQYF. CDR3 nucleotides: TGCGCCAGCAGCTTGGAACGGCCAGATACGCAGTATTTT.

Worth noting for this clonotype: The conserved phenylalanine or tryptophan normally closing the CDR3 is absent here, so this likely arose from a read error. V usage is TRBV3-1 and J usage is TRBJ1-1; maybe TRBD1 (6 bases). This CDR3 has 13 residues. V dropped 4 bases and J dropped 1 base, with 7 bases sitting between them. Germline V gene lookup returns CDR1 LGHDT and CDR2 YNNKEL (reference sequence). In DNA, the CDR3 is TGTGCCAGCAGCCCCAGGGGGAACACTGAAGCTTTCCTT. Translated: CASSPRGNTEAFL.

This clonotype was found a few times. This chain joins TRBV10-3 and TRBJ1-1; 9 bases are a match to TRBD1. V gave up 6 bases and J gave up 1 base; unmatched junction bases: 3. CDR1 is ENHRY, CDR2 SYGVKD, per germline. This CDR3 spans 14 amino acids. CDR3 in DNA: TGTGCCATCAGAACGGGACAGGGGAACACTGAAGCTTTCTTT. Translating gives CAIRTGQGNTEAFF.

The CDR3 sequence: CASSFEQGASPLHF. The DNA for the CDR3 is TGTGCCAGCAGTTTCGAGCAGGGGGCGTCACCCCTCCACTTT. This rearrangement joins TRBV12-3 or TRBV12-4 to TRBJ1-6, with TRBD1 identical over 8 bases. The CDR3 sequence is 14 residues long. Trimming removed 3 bases from V and 10 bases from J; junction bases left unmatched: 5.

The sample holds a few counts of this clonotype. The J gene is TRBJ2-3, the V gene TRBV6-5, with 11 bases that match TRBD2. J lost 0 bases, V lost 4 bases, and 9 bases had no gene match. The germline CDR1 and CDR2 sequences are MNHEY and SVGAGI. This CDR3 has 18 residues. The CDR3 spells CASSLTSGGVSSTDTQYF. The CDR3 DNA sequence: TGTGCCAGCAGTTTAACTAGCGGGGGCGTCTCTAGCACAGATACGCAGTATTTT.

The sample holds a few counts of this clonotype. This chain uses TRBV20-1 with TRBJ2-7, with 7 bases that match TRBD1. J lost 7 bases, V lost 5 bases, and 8 bases had no gene match. The CDR3 consists of 12 residues. Germline-derived CDR1 and CDR2 are DFQATT and SNEGSKA (reference sequence). The CDR3 DNA reads TGCAGTGCTCGGCAGGGGGATCGGGAGCAGTACTTC. This codes for CSARQGDREQYF.

This clonotype was observed many times. The chain combines TRBV3-1 with TRBJ2-5; D may correspond to TRBD1 or TRBD2 (6 bases each). This CDR3 region has 16 residues. V dropped 1 base and J dropped 1 base, with 13 bases sitting between them. Germline lookup yields CDR1 LGHDT and CDR2 YNNKEL (reference sequence). CDR3 sequence: CASSQGLGGLQETQYF. CDR3 DNA sequence: TGTGCCAGCAGCCAAGGATTGGGGGGCCTCCAAGAGACCCAGTACTTC.

In its sample, this clonotype was seen many times. Sequence at one end of the junction differs from germline and may be a read error. V usage is TRBV20-1 and J usage is TRBJ2-2; D ambiguous. Per the germline V gene, CDR1 is DFQATT and CDR2 is SNEGSKA (reference sequence). The CDR3 has 16 residues. CDR3 coding DNA: TGCAGTGCTAGAGATGGGCAGGCATCTCACACCAGGGAGCTGTTTTTT. As protein: CSARDGQASHTRELFF.